The 9 T cell receptor beta chains listed next were all sequenced from one sample in a study of CD8+ T cells in alopecia areata. Following extraction, RNA underwent reverse transcription to cDNA, which served as the sequencing template. Profiling relied on immunoSEQ multiplex PCR, and the TCRdb table lists in-frame clones only, not all of them. The data show approximately 150,000 clones, approximately 49% seen once. The input for sequencing was CD4+ T cells sorted from blood, taken at week 0. The receptors were sampled from a human donor with alopecia areata.

CDR3 sequence: CASGTSGSVDTGELFF. The CDR3 DNA sequence: TGCGCCAGCGGAACTAGCGGGAGTGTTGACACCGGGGAGCTGTTTTTT. The chain is built from TRBV5-1 and TRBJ2-2; TRBD2 matches at 11 bases. The V gene end was trimmed by 7 bases and the J gene end by 3 bases; junction bases not matched to a gene: 8. The CDR3 runs to 16 residues. CDR1 SGHRS and CDR2 YFSETQ come from the germline V gene.

In this sample, this clone turned up a few times. The chain uses TRBV30 and TRBJ1-1; 7 bases match TRBD1. The V gene's germline CDR1 is GTSNPN and CDR2 SVGIG (reference sequence). This CDR3 contains 15 residues. With 0 bases clipped from V and 5 bases from J, the junction kept 9 bases outside the gene matches. The CDR3 protein is CAWSVRRDSQTEAFF. The CDR3 DNA sequence: TGTGCCTGGAGTGTACGGAGGGACAGCCAAACTGAAGCTTTCTTT. Complete variable domain (other parts from reference TRBV30 and TRBJ1-1): SQTIHQWPATLVQPVGSPLSLECTVEGTSNPNLYWYRQAAGRGLQLLFYSVGIGQISSEVPQNLSASRPQDRQFILSSKKLLLSDSGFYLCAWSVRRDSQTEAFFGQGTRLTVV.

V usage is TRBV4-2 and J usage is TRBJ2-7; TRBD2 agrees at 9 bases. J was trimmed by 1 base and V by 4 bases; bases with no gene match: 5. Looked up from germline, CDR1 is LGHNA and CDR2 is YNFKEQ. The CDR3 has 15 amino acids. CDR3 bases: TGTGCCAGCAGCCCGACTAGCGGAAGATCCTACGAGCAGTACTTC. Its protein is CASSPTSGRSYEQYF.

The genes are TRBV30 and TRBJ2-7; TRBD2 might be the D (5 bases). CDR1 and CDR2 (germline): GTSNPN, SVGIG (reference sequence). V lost 0 bases, J lost 3 bases, and 12 bases lay in between. The CDR3 is 14 amino acids. This CDR3 reads CAWSVGGLNYEQYF. CDR3 DNA: TGTGCCTGGAGTGTAGGAGGTTTAAACTACGAGCAGTACTTC.

This sequence joins TRBV29-1 and TRBJ2-5; D may correspond to TRBD1 or TRBD2 (5 bases each). This CDR3 contains 12 residues. V lost 6 bases and J 4 bases, leaving 12 bases between the germline ends. Per germline, CDR1 SQVTM and CDR2 ANQGSEA. The CDR3, as DNA: TGCAGCGTGAGGGGCTCTTCAGAGACCCAGTACTTC. Amino acids: CSVRGSSETQYF.

As regards this clone: Other DNA sequences within the sample encode an identical CDR3. V and J are TRBV7-2 and TRBJ2-7, with D possibly matching TRBD1 (5 bases). The CDR3 extends over 14 amino acids. The germline CDR1 and CDR2 sequences are SGHTA and FQGNSA. V was clipped by 1 base and J by 0 bases, with 7 bases between them. CDR3 DNA: TGTGCCAGCAGCTTAGGGGGCAACTCCTACGAGCAGTACTTC. It encodes CASSLGGNSYEQYF.

This clone is a singleton in its sample. The chain couples TRBV10-1 to TRBJ2-3, with D unresolved. Germline CDR1 and CDR2: WNHNN and SYGVQD (reference sequence). Trimming removed 9 bases at V and 1 base at J, with 11 bases between. The CDR3 consists of 13 residues. CDR3 in DNA: TGCGCCAGTCTGGAAGAGGGCACAGATACGCAGTATTTT. This codes for CASLEEGTDTQYF.

The chain employs TRBV19 and TRBJ1-5; TRBD1 aligns across 9 bases. With 8 bases clipped from V and 1 base from J, the junction kept 9 bases outside the gene matches. This CDR3 is built from 16 residues. Germline lookup yields CDR1 LNHDA and CDR2 SQIVND (reference sequence). For the CDR3, the DNA is TGTGCCAGTCGAGGGGAACAGGGGGCGAGCAATCAGCCCCAGCATTTT. Its protein product is CASRGEQGASNQPQHF.

The V gene is TRBV19, the J gene TRBJ2-3, with D unclear. The V and J ends lost 3 bases and 1 base respectively, with 5 bases between them. Germline V gene lookup returns CDR1 LNHDA and CDR2 SQIVND (reference sequence). The CDR3 totals 13 residues. The CDR3 DNA reads TGTGCCAGTAGTATTCAGGGCACAGATACGCAGTATTTT. Protein sequence: CASSIQGTDTQYF.